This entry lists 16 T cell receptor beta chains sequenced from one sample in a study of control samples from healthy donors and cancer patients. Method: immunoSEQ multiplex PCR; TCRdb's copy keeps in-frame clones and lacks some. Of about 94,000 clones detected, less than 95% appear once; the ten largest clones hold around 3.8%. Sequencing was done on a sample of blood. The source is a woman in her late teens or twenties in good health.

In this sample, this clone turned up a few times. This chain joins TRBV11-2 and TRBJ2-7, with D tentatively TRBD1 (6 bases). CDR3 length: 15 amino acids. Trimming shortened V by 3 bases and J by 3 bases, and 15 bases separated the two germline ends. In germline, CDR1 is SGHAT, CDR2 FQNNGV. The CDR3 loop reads CASSFDRNSFYEQYF. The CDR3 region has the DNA TGTGCCAGCAGCTTTGACAGGAACTCCTTCTACGAGCAGTACTTC.

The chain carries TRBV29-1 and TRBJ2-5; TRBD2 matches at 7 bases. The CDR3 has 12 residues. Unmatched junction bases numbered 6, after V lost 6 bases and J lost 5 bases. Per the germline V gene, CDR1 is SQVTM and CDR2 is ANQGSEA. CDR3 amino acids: CSVFAGDETQYF. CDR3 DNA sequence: TGCAGCGTATTTGCGGGGGACGAGACCCAGTACTTC.

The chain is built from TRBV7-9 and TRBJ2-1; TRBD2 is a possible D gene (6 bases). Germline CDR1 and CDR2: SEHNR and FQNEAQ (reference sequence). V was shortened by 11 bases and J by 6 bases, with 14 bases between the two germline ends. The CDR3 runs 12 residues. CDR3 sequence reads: CAWGGLFNEQFF. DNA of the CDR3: TGTGCCTGGGGAGGCCTCTTCAATGAGCAGTTCTTC.

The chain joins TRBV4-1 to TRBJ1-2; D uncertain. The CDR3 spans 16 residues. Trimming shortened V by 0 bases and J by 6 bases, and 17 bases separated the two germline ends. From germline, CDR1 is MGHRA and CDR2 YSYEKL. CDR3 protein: CASSQETWAGVDGYTF. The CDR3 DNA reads TGCGCCAGCAGCCAAGAGACATGGGCAGGAGTGGATGGCTACACCTTC.

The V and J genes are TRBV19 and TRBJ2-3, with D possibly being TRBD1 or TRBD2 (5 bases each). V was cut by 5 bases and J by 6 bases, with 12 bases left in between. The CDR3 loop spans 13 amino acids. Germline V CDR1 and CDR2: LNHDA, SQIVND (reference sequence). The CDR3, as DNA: TGTGCCAGTAGTCGGGGCGCGTCCGATACGCAGTATTTT. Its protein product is CASSRGASDTQYF.

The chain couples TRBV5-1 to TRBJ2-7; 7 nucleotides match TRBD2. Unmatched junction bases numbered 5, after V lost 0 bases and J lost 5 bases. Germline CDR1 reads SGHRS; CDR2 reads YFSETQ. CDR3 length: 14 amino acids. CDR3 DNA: TGCGCCAGCAGCTTGGCCGGGACTACACACGAGCAGTACTTC. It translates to CASSLAGTTHEQYF.

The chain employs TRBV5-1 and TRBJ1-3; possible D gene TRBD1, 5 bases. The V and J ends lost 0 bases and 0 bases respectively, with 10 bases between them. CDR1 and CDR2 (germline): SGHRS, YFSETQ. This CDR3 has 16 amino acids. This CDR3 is CASSLAGSHSGNTIYF. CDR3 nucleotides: TGCGCCAGCAGCTTGGCAGGGTCACACTCTGGAAACACCATATATTTT.

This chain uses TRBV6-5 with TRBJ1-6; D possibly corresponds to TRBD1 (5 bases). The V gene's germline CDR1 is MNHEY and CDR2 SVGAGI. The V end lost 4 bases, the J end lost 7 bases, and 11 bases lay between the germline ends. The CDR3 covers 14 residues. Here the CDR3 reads CASSSRGKNSPLHF. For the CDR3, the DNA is TGTGCCAGCAGTTCCCGGGGGAAAAATTCACCCCTCCACTTT.

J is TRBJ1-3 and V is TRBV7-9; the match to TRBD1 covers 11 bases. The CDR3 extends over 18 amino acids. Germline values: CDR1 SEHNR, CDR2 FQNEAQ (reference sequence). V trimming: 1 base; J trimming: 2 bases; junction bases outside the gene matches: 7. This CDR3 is CASSLVGQGARTGNTIYF. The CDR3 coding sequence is TGTGCCAGCAGCTTAGTAGGACAGGGGGCGAGGACTGGAAACACCATATATTTT.

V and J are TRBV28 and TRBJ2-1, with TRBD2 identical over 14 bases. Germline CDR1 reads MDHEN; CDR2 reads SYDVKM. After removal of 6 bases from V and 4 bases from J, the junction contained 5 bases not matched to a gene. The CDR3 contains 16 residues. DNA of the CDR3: TGTGCCAGCAGCCCGACTAGCGGGGGGGAGTACAATGAGCAGTTCTTC. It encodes CASSPTSGGEYNEQFF.

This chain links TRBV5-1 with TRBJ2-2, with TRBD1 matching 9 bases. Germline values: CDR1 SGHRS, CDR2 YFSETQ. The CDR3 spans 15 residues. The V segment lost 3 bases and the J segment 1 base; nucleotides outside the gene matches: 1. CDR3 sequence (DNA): TGCGCCAGCAGCTGGGGACAGGGGAACACCGGGGAGCTGTTTTTT. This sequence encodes CASSWGQGNTGELFF.

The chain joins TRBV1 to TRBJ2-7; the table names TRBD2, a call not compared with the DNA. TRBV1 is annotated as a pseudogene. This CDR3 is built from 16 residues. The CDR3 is CTSSQERSGRRYEQYF. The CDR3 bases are TGCACCAGCAGCCAAGAGCGTAGCGGCCGCCGCTACGAGCAGTACTTC.

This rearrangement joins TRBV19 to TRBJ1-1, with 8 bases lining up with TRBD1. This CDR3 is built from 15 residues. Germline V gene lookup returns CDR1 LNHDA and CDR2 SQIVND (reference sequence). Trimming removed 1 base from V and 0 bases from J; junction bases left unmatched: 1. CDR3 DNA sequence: TGTGCCAGTAGTATAGGACAGGGGATGAACACTGAAGCTTTCTTT. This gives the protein CASSIGQGMNTEAFF. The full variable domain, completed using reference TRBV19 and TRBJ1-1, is DGGITQSPKYLFRKEGQNVTLSCEQNLNHDAMYWYRQDPGQGLRLIYYSQIVNDFQKGDIAEGYSVSREKKESFPLTVTSAQKNPTAFYLCASSIGQGMNTEAFFGQGTRLTVV.

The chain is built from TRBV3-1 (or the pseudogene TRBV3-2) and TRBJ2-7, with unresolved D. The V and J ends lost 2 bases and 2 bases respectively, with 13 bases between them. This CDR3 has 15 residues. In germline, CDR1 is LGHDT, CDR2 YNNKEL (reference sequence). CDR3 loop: CASSQSPGQAYEQYF. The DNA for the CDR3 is TGTGCCAGCAGCCAATCCCCGGGCCAAGCCTACGAGCAGTACTTC.

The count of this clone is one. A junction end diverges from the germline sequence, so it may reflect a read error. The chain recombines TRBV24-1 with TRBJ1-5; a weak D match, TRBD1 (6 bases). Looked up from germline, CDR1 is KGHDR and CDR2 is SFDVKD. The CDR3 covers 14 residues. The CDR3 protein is CTTSAWGTYQPQHF. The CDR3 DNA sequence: TGTACCACCAGTGCGTGGGGGACATATCAGCCCCAGCATTTT.

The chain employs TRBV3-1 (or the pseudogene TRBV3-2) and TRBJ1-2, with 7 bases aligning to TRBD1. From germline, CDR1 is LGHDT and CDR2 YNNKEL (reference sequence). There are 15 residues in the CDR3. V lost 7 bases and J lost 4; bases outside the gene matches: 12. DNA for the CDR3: TGTGCCAGCACCACATCCCGGACAGGTGCCTATGGCTACACCTTC. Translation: CASTTSRTGAYGYTF.